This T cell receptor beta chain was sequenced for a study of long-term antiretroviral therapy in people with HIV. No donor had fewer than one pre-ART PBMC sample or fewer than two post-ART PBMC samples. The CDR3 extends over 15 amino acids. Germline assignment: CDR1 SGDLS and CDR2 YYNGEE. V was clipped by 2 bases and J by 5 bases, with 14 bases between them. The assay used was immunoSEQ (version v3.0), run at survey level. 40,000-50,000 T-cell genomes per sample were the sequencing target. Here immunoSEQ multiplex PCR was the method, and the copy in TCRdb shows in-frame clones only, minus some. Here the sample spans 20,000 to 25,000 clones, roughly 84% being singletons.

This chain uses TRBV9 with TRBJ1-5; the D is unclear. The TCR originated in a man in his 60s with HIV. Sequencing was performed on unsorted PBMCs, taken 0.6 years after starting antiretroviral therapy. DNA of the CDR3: TGTGCCAGCAGCGTCGACGAGGGCCCGGATCAGCCCCAGCATTTT. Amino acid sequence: CASSVDEGPDQPQHF.